These 20 T cell receptor beta chains were sequenced from one sample in a study of blood T cells in healthy people across ages. A second about 6 to 11 cycle PCR used barcoded and J-beta primers. TCRdb processed the 5' RACE reads anew with MiXCR; each CDR3 protein has one entry. The sample yields more than 1,000,000 distinct CDR3 sequences, approximately 25% seen once. A further study also used this sample, focusing on T cells of mothers and their children.

Sequencing input: blood. These receptors came from a girl between 2 and 10 years old in good health.

V usage is TRBV20-1 and J usage is TRBJ2-5, with TRBD2 matching over 9 bases. Germline loops: CDR1 DFQATT, CDR2 SNEGSKA (reference sequence). V was pared by 5 bases and J by 5 bases, with 15 bases of the junction left unmatched. CDR3 size: 16 residues. The CDR3 DNA sequence: TGCAGTGCTGGCCTCGCGACTAGCGGATACTTGGAGACCCAGTACTTC. Translating gives CSAGLATSGYLETQYF.

The chain uses TRBV28 and TRBJ2-4; 7 positions agree with TRBD1. Looked up from germline, CDR1 is MDHEN and CDR2 is SYDVKM. CDR3 length equals 14 residues. V was clipped by 6 bases and J by 5 bases; unmatched bases: 7. CDR3 region: CASRTRQGENIQYF. DNA of the CDR3: TGTGCCAGCAGAACACGACAGGGAGAAAACATTCAGTACTTC.

This clonotype showed up just a few times. V usage is TRBV7-2 and J usage is TRBJ2-4; 9 positions agree with TRBD1. Germline loops: CDR1 SGHTA, CDR2 FQGNSA. With V trimmed by 2 bases and J by 7 bases, 15 bases remained unmatched. The CDR3 length is 18 residues. CDR3 loop: CASSLPSKTGTGWNIQYF. The CDR3 bases are TGTGCCAGCAGCTTACCCTCAAAAACCGGGACAGGGTGGAACATTCAGTACTTC.

The J gene is TRBJ1-4, the V gene TRBV20-1; D unclear. Germline V lookup: CDR1 DFQATT, CDR2 SNEGSKA (reference sequence). The CDR3 runs to 11 residues. Trimming pared 5 bases from V and 8 bases from J, leaving 9 bases between. Written as DNA, the CDR3 is TGCAGTGCTGCAAAAAGGGAAAAACTGTTTTTT. Encoded protein: CSAAKREKLFF.

This clonotype was counted only a few times. The J gene is TRBJ2-1, the V gene TRBV15, with a tentative D call TRBD1 (5 bases). The J call is doubtful: the DNA matches TRBJ2-7 better. Per the germline V gene, CDR1 is LNHNV and CDR2 is YYDKDF (reference sequence). The CDR3 consists of 15 residues. The CDR3 DNA follows: TGTGCCACCAGCAGAGCGGACAAGGAAGAGGACGAGCAGTACTTC. Translation gives CATSRADKEEDEQYF.

The genes are TRBV7-8 and TRBJ2-7; TRBD2 matches 7 bases. V shed 8 bases and J 5 bases; nucleotides not matched to a gene: 15. This CDR3 is built from 15 residues. The V gene's germline CDR1 is SGHVS and CDR2 FQNEAQ. As DNA, the CDR3 is TGTGCCAGCTCACTTGGGGAGGGCCTCATCCACGAGCAGTACTTC. It yields the protein CASSLGEGLIHEQYF.

This clonotype was picked up a small number of times. The rearrangement joins TRBV3-1 to TRBJ2-1; D is undetermined. This CDR3 spans 15 amino acids. V gave up 0 bases and J gave up 2 bases, with 8 bases separating them. Germline loops: CDR1 LGHDT, CDR2 YNNKEL (reference sequence). The CDR3: CASSQELGPYNEQFF. CDR3 nucleotides: TGTGCCAGCAGCCAAGAGTTAGGACCCTACAATGAGCAGTTCTTC.

The V gene is TRBV12-3 or TRBV12-4, the J gene TRBJ2-3, with D uncertain. V lost 5 bases, J lost 0 bases, and 12 bases lay in between. CDR3 length equals 15 residues. CDR3: CASSRIAGSTDTQYF. DNA of the CDR3: TGTGCCAGCAGTCGAATAGCCGGGAGCACAGATACGCAGTATTTT.

This chain uses TRBV7-9 with TRBJ2-7, with 7 bases that match TRBD2. CDR1 and CDR2 (germline): SEHNR, FQNEAQ (reference sequence). This CDR3 has 16 residues. J was trimmed by 3 bases and V by 2 bases; bases with no gene match: 10. For the CDR3, the DNA is TGTGCCAGCAGCTTATTTGTGGGGGGGGATTTCTACGAGCAGTACTTC. It is translated as CASSLFVGGDFYEQYF.

The sample holds a few counts of this clonotype. The CDR3 here is CASSGTSGRLDTQYF. Here the CDR3 DNA reads TGTGCCAGCAGTGGGACTAGCGGGAGATTAGATACGCAGTATTTT. V gene TRBV9 combines with J gene TRBJ2-3, with 14 bases aligning to TRBD2. The CDR3 runs 15 residues. The V gene's germline CDR1 is SGDLS and CDR2 YYNGEE. Trimming cost V 5 bases and J 5 bases; bases outside gene matches: 4.

This rearrangement joins TRBV11-2 to TRBJ2-5, with TRBD1 as a possible D gene (5 bases). The V gene lost 0 bases and the J gene lost 3 bases, with 17 bases spanning the gap. CDR3 size: 17 residues. Germline V gene data show CDR1 as SGHAT and CDR2 as FQNNGV. DNA of the CDR3: TGTGCCAGCAGCTTAGAGGGGCTCGAACTCTTGGAAGAGACCCAGTACTTC. It encodes CASSLEGLELLEETQYF.

The chain uses TRBV10-3 and TRBJ2-5; D call uncertain. Germline V gene lookup returns CDR1 ENHRY and CDR2 SYGVKD. This CDR3 spans 14 amino acids. Trimming pared 3 bases from V and 5 bases from J, leaving 13 bases between. The CDR3 DNA sequence: TGTGCCATCAGTGACATCGTAGGAACGGAGACCCAGTACTTC. Protein: CAISDIVGTETQYF.

The sample holds a few counts of this clonotype. The rearrangement uses TRBV2 and TRBJ1-5, with D perhaps TRBD1 (5 bases). Trimming shortened V by 7 bases and J by 4 bases, and 8 bases separated the two germline ends. Per the germline V gene, CDR1 is SNHLY and CDR2 is FYNNEI. The CDR3 is 12 amino acids. The CDR3 loop reads CASTPGNQPQHF. CDR3 in DNA: TGTGCCAGCACTCCAGGGAATCAGCCCCAGCATTTT.

DNA of the CDR3: TGTGCCAGCAGTTTTGGTTTGGAAAGCAGAAACACCATATATTTT. This translates into CASSFGLESRNTIYF. The V call is TRBV12-3 or TRBV12-4, the J call TRBJ1-3; D not certain. The CDR3 consists of 15 residues. The germline V and J ends were trimmed by 3 bases and 5 bases, with 14 bases remaining between them.

This clonotype was observed many times. The CDR3 region has the DNA TGTGCCAGCAGCCCGGGACAGCTGAACACTGAAGCTTTCTTT. Its protein is CASSPGQLNTEAFF. The chain links TRBV7-8 to TRBJ1-1; 7 bases are shared with TRBD1. Germline V gene lookup returns CDR1 SGHVS and CDR2 FQNEAQ. V shed 5 bases, J shed 0 bases, and the junction held 3 bases outside the gene matches. CDR3 length: 14 amino acids.

This clonotype occurred a few times. V gene TRBV9 combines with J gene TRBJ2-1, with D maybe TRBD2 (5 bases). The germline CDR1 and CDR2 sequences are SGDLS and YYNGEE. The CDR3 runs to 16 residues. Trimming stripped 4 bases from V and 0 bases from J, with 14 bases between. CDR3: CASSKRAASSYNEQFF. The CDR3 DNA follows: TGTGCCAGCAGCAAGAGGGCCGCGAGCTCCTACAATGAGCAGTTCTTC.

In its sample, this clonotype was seen a few times. This rearrangement joins TRBV6-6 to TRBJ2-5; a possible D gene is TRBD1 (6 bases). The germline gives CDR1 MNHNY, CDR2 SVGAGI (reference sequence). The CDR3 loop spans 15 amino acids. Trimming took 6 bases from V and 4 from J, leaving 18 bases between them. The CDR3 coding sequence is TGTGCCAGCAGCAGGACCCCTTACAGGGTAGAGACCCAGTACTTC. Its protein is CASSRTPYRVETQYF.

This chain links TRBV12-3 or TRBV12-4 with TRBJ1-4, with 9 nucleotides matching TRBD1. The trim removed 6 bases at V and 11 bases at J, leaving 16 bases unmatched. CDR3 length: 16 residues. The CDR3 loop is CASRPNLGTGSGKLFF. The CDR3 DNA sequence: TGTGCCAGCAGGCCTAACCTCGGGACAGGGAGTGGGAAACTGTTTTTT.

This clonotype has a handful of counts. This sequence joins TRBV7-3 and TRBJ2-5; weak D call: TRBD2 (5 bases). The ends were cut back, 5 bases at V and 5 bases at J, with 18 bases in the middle. The CDR3 totals 15 residues. Germline lookup yields CDR1 SGHTA and CDR2 FQGTGA. The DNA for the CDR3 is TGTGCCAGCAGCCCCGGTTCCCATCCGGGGGAGACCCAGTACTTC. It codes for CASSPGSHPGETQYF.

This clonotype has only a few counts. J is TRBJ1-3 and V is TRBV10-3, with no clear D. V shed 0 bases and J shed 6 bases, with 9 bases lying between them. The CDR3 length is 14 residues. The germline V gene has CDR1 ENHRY and CDR2 SYGVKD. The CDR3 DNA reads TGTGCCATCAGTGAGTCGACGGATAAAAACACCATATATTTT. Amino acids: CAISESTDKNTIYF.